A selection of T cell receptor beta chains follows, all from one sample in a study of blood T cell repertoires in COVID-19. Profiled with immunoSEQ multiplex PCR; TCRdb holds only in-frame clones, not every one. The sample lists 400,000 to 500,000 clones; roughly 90% were seen once. The sequenced material came from PBMCs or T cells enriched from blood (not recorded which). The receptors were sampled from a woman aged 40 to 50 who had recovered from COVID-19. The CDR3 runs from the conserved cysteine through the conserved F or W. D genes are given only for firm matches. Clone size is stated in some rows and not others, as once, few, many or a class when expanded.

TRBD1,15,TRBV10-3,TRBJ1-1,NA,TGTGCCATCAGTGCCGAGACAGGGAGGAACACTGAAGCTTTCTTT,CAISAETGRNTEAFF
TRBD1,15,TRBV3-1/TRBV3-2,TRBJ1-1,NA,TGTGCCAGCACCTGGACAGGTGGAGGGAACACTGAAGCTTTCTTT,CASTWTGGGNTEAFF
NA,15,TRBV19,TRBJ1-1,once,TGTGCCAGTAGTATAGTCGGGGGGGCGAGGACTGAAGCTTTCTTT,CASSIVGGARTEAFF
TRBD1,16,TRBV2,TRBJ1-1,NA,TGTGCCAGCAGGCGGACAGGGGGACGTTTGAACACTGAAGCTTTCTTT,CASRRTGGRLNTEAFF
NA,14,TRBV15,TRBJ2-1,NA,TGTGCCACCAGCACCGACTTGCAGAACAATGAGCAGTTCTTC,CATSTDLQNNEQFF
TRBD2,15,TRBV6-5,TRBJ2-3,NA,TGTGCCAGCAGATATTTAGCGGGTGCGGGTGATACGCAGTATTTT,CASRYLAGAGDTQYF
TRBD1,12,TRBV11-2,TRBJ1-1,NA,TGTGCCAGTCAAGGGGGCGTCACTGAAGCTTTCTTT,CASQGGVTEAFF
TRBD2,14,TRBV6-6,TRBJ2-7,NA,TGTGCCAGCAGAATTAGCGGGAAGGTAGGAGAGCAGTACTTC,CASRISGKVGEQYF
NA,13,TRBV2,TRBJ2-5,NA,TGTGCCAGCATTCCAGCGAGCCAAGAGACCCAGTACTTC,CASIPASQETQYF
NA,15,TRBV4-1,TRBJ2-5,NA,TGCGCCAGCAGCCAAGGTCCCAGGGGCCAAGAGACCCAGTACTTC,CASSQGPRGQETQYF
NA,13,TRBV29-1,TRBJ1-5,few,TGCAGCGTAGGTGGGGGCGGCAATCAGCCCCAGCATTTT,CSVGGGGNQPQHF
NA,15,TRBV5-4,TRBJ1-1,NA,TGTGCCAGCAGCTTAGACCCCAATCGCGGCACTGAAGCTTTCTTT,CASSLDPNRGTEAFF
NA,15,TRBV6-4,TRBJ2-3,once,TGTGCCAGCAGTGACACAGGGTTTCGCTGGGATACGCAGTATTTT,CASSDTGFRWDTQYF
TRBD1,15,TRBV6-2/TRBV6-3,TRBJ2-7,NA,TGTGCCAGCAGCACAGGGGCCCAAGGGGGCTACGAGCAGTACTTC,CASSTGAQGGYEQYF
NA,15,TRBV7-9,TRBJ1-2,NA,TGTGCCAGCAGCTTAACGGGATTTCTTAACTATGGCTACACCTTC,CASSLTGFLNYGYTF
TRBD1,16,TRBV15,TRBJ1-2,NA,TGTGCCACCAGCAGCGAATCCGGGACAGGGCTTCGGGGCTACACCTTC,CATSSESGTGLRGYTF
NA,13,TRBV18,TRBJ2-3,NA,TGTGCCAGCTCACAGGACTTCACAGATACGCAGTATTTT,CASSQDFTDTQYF
NA,13,TRBV14,TRBJ1-2,NA,TGTGCCAGCAGCCAAGTGTCGCAGGGGGGCTACACCTTC,CASSQVSQGGYTF
NA,18,TRBV2,TRBJ1-5,NA,TGTGCCAGCAGGGAGCATACAGGTAGGGGCTTTTTGAATCAGCCCCAGCATTTT,CASREHTGRGFLNQPQHF
NA,13,TRBV6-5,TRBJ1-2,NA,TGTGCCAGCAGTTTATCTCAGGGGCATGGCTACACCTTC,CASSLSQGHGYTF
TRBD1,16,TRBV6-2/TRBV6-3,TRBJ2-7,NA,TGTGCCAGCAGTCCCCCTCGACAGGGGGAGTCCTACGAGCAGTACTTC,CASSPPRQGESYEQYF
NA,15,TRBV14,TRBJ1-5,NA,TGTGCCAGCAGTGGGGAACAGGGTAGCAATCAGCCCCAGCATTTT,CASSGEQGSNQPQHF
NA,16,TRBV7-2,TRBJ2-7,few,TGTGCCAGCAGCTTAGGTCCACTCGCACCGGGGTACGAGCAGTACTTC,CASSLGPLAPGYEQYF
NA,15,TRBV18,TRBJ2-2,NA,TGTGCCAGCTCACCACCGGGGGGAAACACCGGGGAGCTGTTTTTT,CASSPPGGNTGELFF
NA,16,TRBV10-3,TRBJ1-1,NA,TGTGCCATCAGTGGAGCCCGGAGGGGAGGGGACACTGAAGCTTTCTTT,CAISGARRGGDTEAFF
NA,16,TRBV27,TRBJ1-3,NA,TGTGCCAGCAGTTTATCCACAGGCCACTCTGGAAACACCATATATTTT,CASSLSTGHSGNTIYF
NA,17,TRBV24-1,TRBJ1-5,NA,TGTGCCACCAGTGACTTGGAAGGGTCAGGGGTCAATCAGCCCCAGCATTTT,CATSDLEGSGVNQPQHF
NA,14,TRBV5-1,TRBJ2-7,NA,TGCGCCAGCAGCTTGGAACGCAGGTCGAGCGAGCAGTACTTC,CASSLERRSSEQYF
NA,13,TRBV4-3,TRBJ2-5,NA,TGCGCCAGCAGCCAAACCCGACTGGGGACCCAGTACTTC,CASSQTRLGTQYF
TRBD2,15,TRBV5-1,TRBJ2-1,NA,TGCGCCAGCAGCGCAGGACTAGTCGGGTCCGATGAGCAGTTCTTC,CASSAGLVGSDEQFF
TRBD1,14,TRBV3-1/TRBV3-2,TRBJ1-4,few,TGTGCCAGCAGCCAGTGGACAGGGGATGAAAAACTGTTTTTT,CASSQWTGDEKLFF
TRBD1,14,TRBV6-6,TRBJ2-7,NA,TGTGCCAGCAGTTATGGGGGACAGACCTACGAGCAGTACTTC,CASSYGGQTYEQYF
TRBD1,18,TRBV24-1,TRBJ2-3,once,TGTGCCACCAGTGATTTGGGGGGACAGGGGGCGGTGGCAGATACGCAGTATTTT,CATSDLGGQGAVADTQYF
TRBD1,17,TRBV18,TRBJ1-5,once,TGTGCCAGCTCACCGACGCCGGGACAGGGGAGGCATCAGCCCCAGCATTTT,CASSPTPGQGRHQPQHF
TRBD1,15,TRBV5-4,TRBJ1-6,NA,TGTGCCAGCAGCTTGGTTACAGGGGATAGCTCACCCCTCCACTTT,CASSLVTGDSSPLHF
NA,15,TRBV27,TRBJ1-2,NA,TGTGCCAGCAGAAGTCAACCGGGACAAAGGGGGAGCTACACCTTC,CASRSQPGQRGSYTF
NA,13,TRBV12-5,TRBJ1-5,NA,TGTGCTAGTGGTTTGGACAGGAATCAGCCCCAGCATTTT,CASGLDRNQPQHF
TRBD1,16,TRBV18,TRBJ2-7,NA,TGTGCCAGCTCACAACAGACCGGGACAGGGGGCTACGAGCAGTACTTC,CASSQQTGTGGYEQYF
TRBD1,15,TRBV5-1,TRBJ2-7,NA,TGCGCCAGCAGACTCCGGACAGGACCCACCTACGAGCAGTACTTC,CASRLRTGPTYEQYF
NA,15,TRBV11-2,TRBJ2-2,NA,TGTGCCAGCAGCTTCCTGGTAGCGCCCACCGGGGAGCTGTTTTTT,CASSFLVAPTGELFF
TRBD1,13,TRBV18,TRBJ2-7,NA,TGTGCCAGCTCCCGACAGGGAGAGGCCGAGCAGTACTTC,CASSRQGEAEQYF
TRBD1,18,TRBV11-2,TRBJ2-7,NA,TGTGCCAGCAGCTTAGTCGGCCTTAAGGGGGCACCCACCTACGAGCAGTACTTC,CASSLVGLKGAPTYEQYF
TRBD1,16,TRBV2,TRBJ1-4,NA,TGTGCCAGCAGTGTACGGCTAGGACAGGGCGATGAAAAACTGTTTTTT,CASSVRLGQGDEKLFF
TRBD1,14,TRBV5-1,TRBJ2-7,NA,TGCGCCAGCAGCTTACAGGGGACCCCCTACGAGCAGTACTTC,CASSLQGTPYEQYF
TRBD1,15,TRBV5-4,TRBJ2-7,once,TGTGCCAGCAGCCCTCGGCAGGGGGCGGACTACGAGCAGTACTTC,CASSPRQGADYEQYF
TRBD1,14,TRBV18,TRBJ1-2,NA,TGTGCCAGCCGGGCCGGACAGGGGGCGGATGGCTACACCTTC,CASRAGQGADGYTF
NA,14,TRBV12-5,TRBJ1-2,once,TGTGCTAGTGGTCCACCGGGACAAGATCTTGGGGTCACCTTC,CASGPPGQDLGVTF
NA,14,TRBV27,TRBJ1-1,NA,TGTGCCAGCAGTTTATCTGCCCAGGGCCCTGAAGCTTTCTTT,CASSLSAQGPEAFF
TRBD1,13,TRBV12-5,TRBJ1-2,NA,TGTGCTAGTGGAGGGACAGGGGTCAATGGCTACACCTTC,CASGGTGVNGYTF
TRBD1,14,TRBV5-5,TRBJ1-2,NA,TGTGCCAGCAGCATCCCGGGACAGACGCCCTCAGGCACCTTC,CASSIPGQTPSGTF
TRBD2,13,TRBV18,TRBJ2-5,NA,TGTGCCAGCTCACCACTAGCGGGAGAGACCCAGTACTTC,CASSPLAGETQYF